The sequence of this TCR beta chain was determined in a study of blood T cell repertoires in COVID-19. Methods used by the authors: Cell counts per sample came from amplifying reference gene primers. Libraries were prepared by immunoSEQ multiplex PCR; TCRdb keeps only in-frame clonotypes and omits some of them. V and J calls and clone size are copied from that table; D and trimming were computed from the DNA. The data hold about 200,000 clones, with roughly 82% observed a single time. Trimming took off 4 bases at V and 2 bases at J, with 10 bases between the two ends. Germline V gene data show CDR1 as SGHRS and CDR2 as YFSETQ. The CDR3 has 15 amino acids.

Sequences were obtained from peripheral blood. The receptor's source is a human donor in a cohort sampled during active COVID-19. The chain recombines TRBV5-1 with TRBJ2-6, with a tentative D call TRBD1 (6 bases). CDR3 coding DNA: TGCGCCAGCAGCATTCAGGGGACTGGGGCCAACGTCCTGACTTTC. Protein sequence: CASSIQGTGANVLTF.